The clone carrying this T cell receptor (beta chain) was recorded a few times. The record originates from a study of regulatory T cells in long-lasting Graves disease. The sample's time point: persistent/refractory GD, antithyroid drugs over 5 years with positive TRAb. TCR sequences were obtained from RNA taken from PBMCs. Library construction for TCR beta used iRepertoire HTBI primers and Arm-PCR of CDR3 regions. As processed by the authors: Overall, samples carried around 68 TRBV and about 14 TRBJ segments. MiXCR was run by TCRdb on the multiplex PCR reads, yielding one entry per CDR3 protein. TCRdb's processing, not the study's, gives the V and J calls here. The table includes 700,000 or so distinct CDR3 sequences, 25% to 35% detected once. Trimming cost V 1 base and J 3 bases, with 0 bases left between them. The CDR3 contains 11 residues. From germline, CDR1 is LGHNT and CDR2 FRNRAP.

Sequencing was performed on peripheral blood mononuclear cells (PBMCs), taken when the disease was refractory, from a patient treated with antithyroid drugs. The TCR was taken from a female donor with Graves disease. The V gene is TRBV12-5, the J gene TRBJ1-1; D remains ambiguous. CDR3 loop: CASGLDTEAFF. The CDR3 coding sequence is TGTGCTAGTGGTTTGGACACTGAAGCTTTCTTT.